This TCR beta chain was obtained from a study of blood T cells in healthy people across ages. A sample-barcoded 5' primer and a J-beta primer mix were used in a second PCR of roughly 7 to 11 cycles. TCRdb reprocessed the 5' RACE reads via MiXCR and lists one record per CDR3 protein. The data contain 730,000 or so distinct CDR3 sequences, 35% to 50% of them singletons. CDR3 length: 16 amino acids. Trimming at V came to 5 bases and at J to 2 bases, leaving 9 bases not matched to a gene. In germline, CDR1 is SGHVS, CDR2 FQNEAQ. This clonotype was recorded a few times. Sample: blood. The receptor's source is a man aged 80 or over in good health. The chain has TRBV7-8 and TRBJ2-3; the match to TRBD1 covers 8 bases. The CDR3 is CASSTARTGFTDTQYF. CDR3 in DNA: TGTGCCAGCAGCACCGCTAGGACAGGGTTCACAGATACGCAGTATTTT.